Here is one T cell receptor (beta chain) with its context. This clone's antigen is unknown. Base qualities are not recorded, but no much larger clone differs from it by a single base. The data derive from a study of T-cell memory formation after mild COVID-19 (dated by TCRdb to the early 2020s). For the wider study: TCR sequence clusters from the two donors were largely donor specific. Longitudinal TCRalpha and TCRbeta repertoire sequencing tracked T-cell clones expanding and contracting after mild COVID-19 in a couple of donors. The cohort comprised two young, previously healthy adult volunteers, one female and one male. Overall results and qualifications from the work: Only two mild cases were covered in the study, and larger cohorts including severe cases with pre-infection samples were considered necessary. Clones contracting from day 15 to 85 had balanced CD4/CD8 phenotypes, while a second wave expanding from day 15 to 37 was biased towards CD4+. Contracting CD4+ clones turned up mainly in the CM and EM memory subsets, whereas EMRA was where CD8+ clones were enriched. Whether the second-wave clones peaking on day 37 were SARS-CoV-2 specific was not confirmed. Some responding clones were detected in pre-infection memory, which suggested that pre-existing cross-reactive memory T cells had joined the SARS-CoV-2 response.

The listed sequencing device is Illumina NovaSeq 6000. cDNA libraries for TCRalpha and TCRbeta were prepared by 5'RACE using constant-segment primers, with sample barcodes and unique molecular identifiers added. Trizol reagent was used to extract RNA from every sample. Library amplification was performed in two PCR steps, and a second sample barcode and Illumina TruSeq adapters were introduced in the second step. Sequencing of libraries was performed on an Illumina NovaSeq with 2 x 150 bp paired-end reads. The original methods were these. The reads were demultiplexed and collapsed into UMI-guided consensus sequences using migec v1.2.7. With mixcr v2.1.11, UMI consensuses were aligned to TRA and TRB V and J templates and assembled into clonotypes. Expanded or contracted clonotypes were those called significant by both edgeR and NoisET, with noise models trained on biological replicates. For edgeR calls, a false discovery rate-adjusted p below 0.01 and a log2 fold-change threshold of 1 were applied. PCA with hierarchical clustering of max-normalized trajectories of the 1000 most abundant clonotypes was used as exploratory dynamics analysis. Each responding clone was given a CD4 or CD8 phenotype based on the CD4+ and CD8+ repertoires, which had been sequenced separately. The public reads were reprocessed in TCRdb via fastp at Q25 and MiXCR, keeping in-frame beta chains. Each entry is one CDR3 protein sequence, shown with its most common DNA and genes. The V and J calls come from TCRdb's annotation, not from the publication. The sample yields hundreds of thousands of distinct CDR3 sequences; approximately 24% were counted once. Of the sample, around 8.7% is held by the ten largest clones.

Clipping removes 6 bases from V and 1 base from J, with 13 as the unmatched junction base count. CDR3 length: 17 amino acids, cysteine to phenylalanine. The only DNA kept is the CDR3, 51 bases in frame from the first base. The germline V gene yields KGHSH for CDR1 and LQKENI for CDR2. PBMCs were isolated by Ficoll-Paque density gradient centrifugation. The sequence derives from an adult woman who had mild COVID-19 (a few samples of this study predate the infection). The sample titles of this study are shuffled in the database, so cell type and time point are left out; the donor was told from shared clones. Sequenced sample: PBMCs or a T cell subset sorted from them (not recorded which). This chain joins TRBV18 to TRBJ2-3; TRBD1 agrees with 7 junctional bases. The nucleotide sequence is TGTGCCAGCTCGGCGGAGAGACAGGGCCGGGGCACAGATACGCAGTATTTT. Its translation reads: CASSAERQGRGTDTQYF.